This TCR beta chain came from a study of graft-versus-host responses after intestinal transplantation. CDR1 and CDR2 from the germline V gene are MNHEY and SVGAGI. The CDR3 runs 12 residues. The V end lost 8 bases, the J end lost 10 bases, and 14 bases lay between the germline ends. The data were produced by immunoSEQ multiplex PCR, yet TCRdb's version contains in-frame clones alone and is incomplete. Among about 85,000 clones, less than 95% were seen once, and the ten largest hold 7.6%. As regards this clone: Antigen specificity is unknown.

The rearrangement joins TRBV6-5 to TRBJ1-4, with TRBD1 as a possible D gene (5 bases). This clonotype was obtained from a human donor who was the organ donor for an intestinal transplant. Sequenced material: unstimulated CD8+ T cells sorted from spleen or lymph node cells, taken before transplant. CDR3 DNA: TGTGCCAGCGGTCATCATAGGGGAAAACTGTTTTTT. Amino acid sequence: CASGHHRGKLFF.